These T cell receptor beta chains were read from a single sample in a study of blood T cells in healthy people across ages. MiXCR, run by TCRdb on the 5' RACE reads, gives a single entry per CDR3 protein. The sample lists around 1,500,000 distinct CDR3 sequences, roughly 27% occurring once. The specimen was blood. All receptors derive from a woman aged 25-40 years in good health. CDR3s include the opening cysteine and the closing phenylalanine or tryptophan. The D gene is left open where the match is weak. Only some rows state a clone size, as once, few, many or a class for expanded clones.

>TRBJ1-2|-|TRBV20-1|-
CSAREDGPGGGYTF
TGCAGTGCTAGAGAAGATGGGCCGGGGGGAGGCTACACCTTC
>TRBJ1-1|-|TRBV9|few
CASSPNYGVEAFF
TGTGCCAGCAGCCCTAATTACGGGGTTGAAGCTTTCTTT
>TRBJ2-7|TRBD1|TRBV28|few
CASSSVRDRNYEQYF
TGTGCCAGCAGCTCAGTGAGGGACAGAAACTACGAGCAGTACTTC
>TRBJ1-2|-|TRBV28|few
CASSFNKGNGYTF
TGTGCCAGCAGTTTTAATAAGGGGAATGGCTACACCTTC
>TRBJ2-1|-|TRBV12-3/TRBV12-4|few
CASSAVGGSSEQFF
TGTGCCAGCAGTGCCGTGGGGGGCTCGAGTGAGCAGTTCTTC
>TRBJ1-6|TRBD1|TRBV4-1|-
CASSQRTGDGSPLHF
TGCGCCAGCAGCCAAAGGACAGGGGATGGTTCACCCCTCCACTTT
>TRBJ2-5|-|TRBV27|few
CASRPRGGGKTQYF
TGTGCCAGCAGGCCTAGAGGGGGGGGGAAGACCCAGTACTTC
>TRBJ2-3|TRBD2|TRBV7-2|-
CASSGGSSADTQYF
TGTGCCAGCAGCGGCGGGAGCAGCGCAGATACGCAGTATTTT
>TRBJ2-1|-|TRBV4-2|few
CASSQESGVSIEQFF
TGTGCCAGCAGCCAAGAATCGGGGGTCTCCATTGAGCAGTTCTTC
>TRBJ1-1|-|TRBV7-3|few
CASSLEPTAQEAFF
TGTGCCAGCAGCCTCGAGCCGACAGCTCAGGAAGCTTTCTTT
>TRBJ2-5|TRBD1|TRBV6-5|-
CASSSPGGAPRETQYF
TGTGCCAGCAGTTCGCCAGGGGGCGCGCCAAGGGAGACCCAGTACTTC
>TRBJ2-7|TRBD2|TRBV4-1|-
CASSRGTSGPYEQYF
TGCGCCAGCAGCAGAGGGACTAGCGGACCTTACGAGCAGTACTTC
>TRBJ2-2|TRBD2|TRBV7-2|-
CASSLEGGRSTGELFF
TGTGCCAGCAGCTTAGAGGGCGGGAGATCCACCGGGGAGCTGTTTTTT
>TRBJ2-5|-|TRBV11-2|-
CASLGETQYF
TGTGCCAGCTTAGGAGAGACCCAGTACTTC
>TRBJ1-5|-|TRBV12-3/TRBV12-4|-
CASSFEAGRQPQHF
TGTGCCAGCAGTTTCGAGGCAGGGCGTCAGCCCCAGCATTTT
>TRBJ2-5|-|TRBV12-3/TRBV12-4|few
CASRKTSQETQYF
TGTGCCAGCAGGAAGACATCCCAAGAGACCCAGTACTTC
>TRBJ2-7|TRBD2|TRBV5-1|many
CASSSPQSGGSYEQYF
TGCGCCAGCAGCTCACCGCAGTCGGGGGGTTCCTACGAGCAGTACTTC
>TRBJ2-1|-|TRBV20-1|few
CSARDRRSSNEQFF
TGCAGTGCTAGAGATAGGCGGAGTAGCAATGAGCAGTTCTTC
>TRBJ2-7|TRBD1|TRBV12-3/TRBV12-4|few
CASSSDRGNYEQYF
TGTGCCAGCAGCTCAGACAGGGGAAACTACGAGCAGTACTTC
>TRBJ2-5|-|TRBV7-9|-
CASSSRGAEDGLQTQYF
TGTGCCAGCAGCTCCCGGGGGGCCGAAGATGGTCTGCAGACCCAGTACTTC
>TRBJ1-5|TRBD1|TRBV12-3/TRBV12-4|-
CASSLGDRASQPQHF
TGTGCCAGCAGTTTGGGCGACAGGGCCAGTCAGCCCCAGCATTTT
>TRBJ2-3|TRBD2|TRBV12-3/TRBV12-4|few
CASSLRWASGTTSTDTQYF
TGTGCCAGCAGTTTAAGGTGGGCTAGCGGGACCACTAGTACAGATACGCAGTATTTT
>TRBJ2-1|-|TRBV7-7|many
CASSLMAGSHNEQFF
TGTGCCAGCAGCTTAATGGCGGGTAGCCACAATGAGCAGTTCTTC
>TRBJ2-7|-|TRBV10-2|many
CASSEGFEQYF
TGCGCCAGCAGTGAGGGGTTCGAGCAGTACTTC
>TRBJ2-5|-|TRBV28|many
CASSTQRVRGETQYF
TGTGCCAGCAGTACCCAGCGTGTGAGAGGGGAGACCCAGTACTTC
>TRBJ1-2|-|TRBV24-1|few
CATSDPPNYGYTF
TGTGCCACCTCCGACCCTCCTAACTATGGCTACACCTTC
>TRBJ1-1|-|TRBV12-3/TRBV12-4|-
CASGLGPEAFF
TGTGCCAGCGGACTAGGGCCTGAAGCTTTCTTT
>TRBJ2-1|TRBD2|TRBV20-1|many
CSARRLAVQSYNEQFF
TGCAGTGCTAGACGACTAGCGGTGCAGTCCTACAATGAGCAGTTCTTC
>TRBJ1-2|-|TRBV3-1|-
CASSPESRYGYTF
TGTGCCAGCAGCCCGGAGAGCCGCTATGGCTACACCTTC
>TRBJ2-6|TRBD1|TRBV15|many
CATSRAETGYSGANVLTF
TGTGCCACCAGCAGAGCTGAGACAGGGTACTCTGGGGCCAACGTCCTGACTTTC
>TRBJ2-1|TRBD1|TRBV24-1|-
CATSEAGTGYNEQFF
TGTGCCACCAGTGAAGCCGGGACAGGCTACAATGAGCAGTTCTTC
>TRBJ2-3|TRBD1|TRBV20-1|few
CSGEPRDRSTDTQYF
TGCAGTGGGGAACCCCGGGACAGGAGCACAGATACGCAGTATTTT
>TRBJ2-1|TRBD2|TRBV5-5|few
CASSNRPTSGYNEQFF
TGTGCCAGCAGCAATCGCCCAACTAGCGGGTACAATGAGCAGTTCTTC
>TRBJ2-4|TRBD2|TRBV6-2/TRBV6-3|-
CASSYPTSGRGGNIQYF
TGTGCCAGCAGTTACCCCACTAGCGGAAGAGGAGGGAACATTCAGTACTTC